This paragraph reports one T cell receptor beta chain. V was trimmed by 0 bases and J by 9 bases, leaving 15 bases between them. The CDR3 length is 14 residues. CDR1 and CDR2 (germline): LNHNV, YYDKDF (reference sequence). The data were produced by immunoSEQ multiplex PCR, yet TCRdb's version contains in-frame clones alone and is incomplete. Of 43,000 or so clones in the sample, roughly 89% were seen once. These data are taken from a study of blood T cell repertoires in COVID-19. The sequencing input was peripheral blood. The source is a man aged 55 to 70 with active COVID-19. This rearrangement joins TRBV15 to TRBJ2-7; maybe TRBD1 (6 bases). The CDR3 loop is CATSRDHPGTRQYF. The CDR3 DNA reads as TGTGCCACCAGCAGAGATCATCCCGGGACAAGGCAGTACTTC.